The sequence of this T cell receptor beta chain was determined in a study of blood T cell repertoires in COVID-19. Background on the study: Spain, Italy and the United States supplied samples that represented acute and convalescent COVID-19. PBMCs, B-cell-depleted T cells, or T cells provided the cDNA or gDNA that made up the material.

With 4 bases removed from V and 3 bases from J, the gap between germline ends came to 11 bases. The CDR3 has 13 amino acids. The germline V gene has CDR1 SGHDT and CDR2 YYEEEE. Clones were read by immunoSEQ multiplex PCR, and TCRdb kept only the in-frame ones, dropping some. The sample lists about 280,000 clones; around 80% were seen once. Participants spanned ages about 18 to 90 years and resided in about two dozen US areas. Individuals in the exposed group had encountered a COVID-19 case within 2 weeks preceding study entry. The chain joins TRBV5-6 to TRBJ2-7; D might be TRBD1 (6 bases). This sequence originates from a man aged 40-49 years who had been exposed to COVID-19. Sequenced: PBMCs or T cells enriched from blood (not recorded which). The CDR3 loop reads CASSPGVGYEQYF. The CDR3 coding sequence is TGTGCCAGCAGCCCAGGGGTGGGCTACGAGCAGTACTTC.